Shown below are 21 T cell receptor beta chains from a single sample sequenced in a study of cytomegalovirus exposure and HLA in healthy donors. Researchers ran the PCR with 60 Vbeta and 13 Jbeta primers. TCRdb's table, derived via immunoSEQ multiplex PCR, lists solely in-frame clones and lacks some. The sample gives nearly 110,000 clones, approximately 85% of which show up once; more than 1.5% is in the top ten. Source material: PBMCs. All receptors come from a man aged 50 to 59 in good health and CMV-seronegative.

This sequence joins TRBV19 and TRBJ1-3; 8 bases align to TRBD1. V gave up 7 bases and J gave up 2 bases; unmatched junction bases: 1. The CDR3 covers 13 residues. Per the germline V gene, CDR1 is LNHDA and CDR2 is SQIVND (reference sequence). The CDR3 DNA sequence: TGTGCCAGTATGGACAGGGCTGGAAACACCATATATTTT. Amino acid sequence: CASMDRAGNTIYF.

In its sample, this clone was seen a few times. The genes are TRBV6-5 and TRBJ1-6, with D uncertain. The CDR3 contains 13 residues. CDR1 and CDR2 (germline): MNHEY, SVGAGI. Trimming left V 6 bases short and J 8 bases short, with 11 bases between. The CDR3 bases are TGTGCCAGCAGCCAAGTTCGGGATTCACCCCTCCACTTT. Its protein product is CASSQVRDSPLHF.

The chain carries TRBV10-3 and TRBJ2-5; a weak D match, TRBD1 (5 bases). Per the germline V gene, CDR1 is ENHRY and CDR2 is SYGVKD. The V end lost 3 bases, the J end lost 1 base, and 6 bases lay between the germline ends. CDR3 length: 13 amino acids. The CDR3 sequence: CAISDRAQETQYF. In DNA form, the CDR3 reads TGTGCCATCAGTGACAGGGCCCAAGAGACCCAGTACTTC.

V is TRBV6-1 and J is TRBJ2-1; tentatively, D is TRBD2 (6 bases). Germline CDR1 and CDR2: MNHNS and SASEGT. The CDR3 consists of 12 residues. Trimming pared 2 bases from V and 9 bases from J, leaving 8 bases between. CDR3 DNA: TGTGCCAGCAGTGAATGGGGGGTTGAGCAGTTCTTC. Encoded protein: CASSEWGVEQFF.

The chain combines TRBV6-5 with TRBJ2-3; the match to TRBD2 covers 14 bases. Per germline, CDR1 MNHEY and CDR2 SVGAGI. The V segment lost 0 bases and the J segment 6 bases; nucleotides outside the gene matches: 2. This CDR3 is built from 16 residues. CDR3 DNA sequence: TGTGCCAGCAGTTACTCGACTAGCGGGGGGGCGGATACGCAGTATTTT. It yields the protein CASSYSTSGGADTQYF.

This chain uses TRBV10-1 with TRBJ2-1, with D tentatively TRBD2 (5 bases). With 5 bases removed from V and 4 bases from J, the gap between germline ends came to 6 bases. Germline CDR1 is WNHNN and CDR2 is SYGVQD (reference sequence). The CDR3 covers 12 residues. CDR3 loop: CASSPGYNEQFF. Here the CDR3 DNA reads TGCGCCAGCAGTCCGGGGTACAATGAGCAGTTCTTC.

The sample holds one count of this clone. The chain combines TRBV7-3 with TRBJ2-7; 8 bases are a match to TRBD1. J lost 7 bases, V lost 3 bases, and 5 bases had no gene match. The germline V gene encodes CDR1 SGHTA and CDR2 FQGTGA. The CDR3 covers 13 residues. Written as DNA, the CDR3 is TGTGCCAGCAGCTTCTGGACAGGGCGAGAGCAGTACTTC. It translates to CASSFWTGREQYF. The variable domain in full, with the rest retrieved from reference TRBV7-3 and TRBJ2-7, is GAGVSQTPSNKVTEKGKYVELRCDPISGHTALYWYRQSLGQGPEFLIYFQGTGAADDSGLPNDRFFAVRPEGSVSTLKIQRTERGDSAVYLCASSFWTGREQYFGPGTRLTVT.

The V and J genes are TRBV5-1 and TRBJ1-6; D gene uncertain. V lost 7 bases to trimming and J lost 8 bases, with 19 bases between them. The CDR3 has 15 amino acids. Germline CDR1 is SGHRS and CDR2 is YFSETQ. CDR3 amino acids: CASSPDGWGDSPLHF. The DNA for the CDR3 is TGCGCCAGCTCTCCGGACGGGTGGGGAGATTCACCCCTCCACTTT. Together with reference TRBV5-1 and TRBJ1-6, the CDR3 gives the full variable domain: KAGVTQTPRYLIKTRGQQVTLSCSPISGHRSVSWYQQTPGQGLQFLFEYFSETQRNKGNFPGRFSGRQFSNSRSEMNVSTLELGDSALYLCASSPDGWGDSPLHFGNGTRLTVT.

The V call is TRBV5-1, the J call TRBJ1-4; D perhaps matches TRBD1 (5 bases). V was trimmed by 3 bases and J by 0 bases, leaving 6 bases between them. This CDR3 comprises 14 residues. The germline gives CDR1 SGHRS, CDR2 YFSETQ. The CDR3, as DNA: TGCGCCAGCAGCTCAGGGCCAACTAATGAAAAACTGTTTTTT. The encoded protein is CASSSGPTNEKLFF.

CDR3 bases: TGTGCCAGTAGTCGACAACAGGGCAATCAGCCCCAGCATTTT. Translated, it gives CASSRQQGNQPQHF. V gene TRBV19 combines with J gene TRBJ1-5, with D possibly being TRBD1 (5 bases). V lost 5 bases, J lost 2 bases, and 10 bases lay in between. Germline V lookup: CDR1 LNHDA, CDR2 SQIVND (reference sequence). The CDR3 length is 14 residues.

The chain recombines TRBV28 with TRBJ1-2; D gene uncertain. Trimming cost V 1 base and J 4 bases, with 10 bases left between them. CDR3 length equals 14 residues. Germline V CDR1 and CDR2: MDHEN, SYDVKM. CDR3 sequence (DNA): TGTGCCAGCAGTTTATTAACAGACCTCTATGGCTACACCTTC. This gives the protein CASSLLTDLYGYTF.

This chain uses TRBV10-1 with TRBJ2-3; TRBD2 matches at 8 bases. The germline CDR1 and CDR2 sequences are WNHNN and SYGVQD (reference sequence). The CDR3 has 16 residues. V lost 2 bases to trimming and J lost 4 bases; unmatched junction nucleotides: 8. CDR3 protein: CASSEAEASGPDTQYF. As DNA, the CDR3 is TGCGCCAGCAGTGAGGCGGAGGCTAGCGGGCCAGATACGCAGTATTTT.

The table lists this clone with a count of one. DNA for the CDR3: TGTGCCAGCAGTCCCCGACAGGGAAAGGAAGAAAAACTGTTTTTT. This encodes CASSPRQGKEEKLFF. The V gene is TRBV7-9, the J gene TRBJ1-4; TRBD1 matches at 7 bases. The germline gives CDR1 SEHNR, CDR2 FQNEAQ (reference sequence). V lost 6 bases and J lost 8; bases outside the gene matches: 12. CDR3 size: 15 residues.

The chain couples TRBV9 to TRBJ2-5, with 7 bases lining up with TRBD2. The junction had 6 bases not matched to a gene; V was cut back by 0 bases and J by 1 base. Germline V lookup: CDR1 SGDLS, CDR2 YYNGEE. This CDR3 is built from 16 residues. The CDR3 spells CASSVAPRGTQETQYF. The CDR3 DNA is TGTGCCAGCAGCGTAGCCCCGCGGGGGACCCAAGAGACCCAGTACTTC.

The chain carries TRBV11-2 and TRBJ2-1; 10 bases align to TRBD1. J was trimmed by 7 bases and V by 3 bases; bases with no gene match: 6. The length of the CDR3 is 15 residues. In germline, CDR1 is SGHAT, CDR2 FQNNGV. The CDR3 sequence is CASSLGTGAGNEQFF. In nucleotides, the CDR3 is TGTGCCAGCAGCTTGGGGACAGGGGCTGGTAATGAGCAGTTCTTC. The full variable domain, completed using reference TRBV11-2 and TRBJ2-1, is EAGVAQSPRYKIIEKRQSVAFWCNPISGHATLYWYQQILGQGPKLLIQFQNNGVVDDSQLPKDRFSAERLKGVDSTLKIQPAKLEDSAVYLCASSLGTGAGNEQFFGPGTRLTVL.

The chain couples TRBV5-4 to TRBJ1-2; 7 bases match TRBD1. Germline lookup yields CDR1 SGHNT and CDR2 YYREEE (reference sequence). J was trimmed by 4 bases and V by 0 bases; bases with no gene match: 6. CDR3 length: 15 amino acids. CDR3 bases: TGTGCCAGCAGCTTGGACAGGGGATCTCCCTATGGCTACACCTTC. Its protein product is CASSLDRGSPYGYTF.

The chain joins TRBV6-1 to TRBJ2-2; D perhaps matches TRBD2 (6 bases). The germline gives CDR1 MNHNS, CDR2 SASEGT. The CDR3 loop spans 18 amino acids. The V and J ends lost 4 bases and 0 bases respectively, with 18 bases between them. The CDR3, as DNA: TGTGCCAGCAGTGGACCTTTGCGCGGGGCCGCGAACACCGGGGAGCTGTTTTTT. This sequence encodes CASSGPLRGAANTGELFF.

In its sample, this clone was seen a few times. The chain is built from TRBV4-3 and TRBJ1-1; no clear D. This CDR3 spans 13 amino acids. Per the germline V gene, CDR1 is LGHNA and CDR2 is YSLEER. V lost 1 base to trimming and J lost 4 bases, with 7 bases between them. CDR3 coding DNA: TGCGCCAGCAGCCAAGGGGAGGCCACTGAAGCTTTCTTT. Translation gives CASSQGEATEAFF.

The J gene is TRBJ2-5, the V gene TRBV7-2; possible D gene TRBD1, 6 bases. V was cut by 1 base and J by 5 bases, with 11 bases left in between. Germline CDR1 reads SGHTA; CDR2 reads FQGNSA. This CDR3 region has 14 residues. CDR3 protein: CASSLGTEWETQYF. The CDR3 DNA follows: TGTGCCAGCAGCTTAGGGACAGAATGGGAGACCCAGTACTTC.

The chain employs TRBV5-1 and TRBJ2-3; 8 bases map to TRBD2. Germline V gene lookup returns CDR1 SGHRS and CDR2 YFSETQ. The CDR3 sequence is 14 residues long. V trimming: 3 bases; J trimming: 5 bases; junction bases outside the gene matches: 5. The CDR3 sequence: CASSSGLAGDTQYF. In DNA form, the CDR3 reads TGCGCCAGCAGCTCAGGTCTAGCGGGAGATACGCAGTATTTT.

V usage is TRBV5-1 and J usage is TRBJ2-5; 7 nucleotides match TRBD2. V lost 3 bases to trimming and J lost 3 bases; unmatched junction nucleotides: 8. The CDR3 length is 15 residues. The V gene's germline CDR1 is SGHRS and CDR2 YFSETQ. The chain's CDR3 is CASSSDGGREETQYF. The CDR3 nucleotides are TGCGCCAGCAGCTCGGACGGGGGGAGAGAAGAGACCCAGTACTTC.